This T cell receptor (beta chain) was profiled in a study of CD8+ T cells in alopecia areata. About the research overall: Treatment of the treated patients consisted of oral tofacitinib, 5 to 10 mg twice daily. Overall study findings and caveats: Having one nonresponder leaves uncertain how baseline CD8+ expansion relates to response. Normal scalp showed lower clonality than lesional scalp, especially alopecia totalis/universalis.

The germline gives CDR1 SEHNR, CDR2 FQNEAQ (reference sequence). Trimming pared 3 bases from V and 5 bases from J, leaving 11 bases between. The CDR3 is made up of 14 amino acids. A remark on this clone: Its antigen is undetermined.

TCR sequencing used cDNA made by reverse transcription of extracted RNA. Only in-frame clones appear in the TCRdb table, and some are missing; sequencing was by immunoSEQ multiplex PCR. In the table there are around 97,000 clones, over 75% of which are singletons. Treatment meaning: oral pan-JAK inhibitor, 5-10 mg twice daily. V usage is TRBV7-9 and J usage is TRBJ1-5; weak D call: TRBD1 (5 bases). The sequenced sample was CD8+ T cells sorted from blood, obtained between weeks 30 and 35, from a patient treated with tofacitinib. This sequence was found in a human donor with alopecia areata. The CDR3 coding sequence is TGTGCCAGCAGCTTTTTAGGGGACGATCAGCCCCAGCATTTT. Translating gives CASSFLGDDQPQHF.